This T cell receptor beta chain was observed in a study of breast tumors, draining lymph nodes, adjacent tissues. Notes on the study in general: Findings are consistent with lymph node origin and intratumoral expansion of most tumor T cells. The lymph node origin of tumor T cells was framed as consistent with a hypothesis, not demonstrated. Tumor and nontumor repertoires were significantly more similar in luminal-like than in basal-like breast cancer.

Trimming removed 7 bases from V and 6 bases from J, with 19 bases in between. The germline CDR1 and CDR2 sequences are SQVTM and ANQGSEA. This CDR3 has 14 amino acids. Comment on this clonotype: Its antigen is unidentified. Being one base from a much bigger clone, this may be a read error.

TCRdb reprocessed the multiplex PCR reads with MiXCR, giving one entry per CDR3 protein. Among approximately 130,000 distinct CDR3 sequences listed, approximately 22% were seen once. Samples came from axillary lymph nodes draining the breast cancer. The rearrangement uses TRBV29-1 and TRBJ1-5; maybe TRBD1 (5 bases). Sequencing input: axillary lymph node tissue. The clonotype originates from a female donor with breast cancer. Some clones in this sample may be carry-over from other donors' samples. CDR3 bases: TGCAGCGCGAGCGGGGGACGGGATACTCAGCCCCAGCATTTT. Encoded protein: CSASGGRDTQPQHF.